The 26 T cell receptor beta chains below all came from one sample that was sequenced in a study of OX40 agonist ivuxolimab in advanced cancers. Measured with immunoSEQ multiplex PCR; TCRdb has only the in-frame clones, and not every one. Among roughly 80,000 clones, approximately 80% were seen once, and the ten largest hold 2.5% to 3%. This specimen was CD4+ or CD8+ T cells sorted from blood, taken in a trial of the OX40 agonist ivuxolimab. These receptor sequences come from an adult with an advanced solid tumor such as melanoma, head and neck, liver or kidney cancer.

The chain joins TRBV19 to TRBJ1-1, with D hard to call. Germline V gene sequence: CDR1 LNHDA, CDR2 SQIVND (reference sequence). Trimming pared 8 bases from V and 1 base from J, leaving 20 bases between. The CDR3 extends over 16 amino acids. CDR3 in amino acids: CASRSPWGPRNTEAFF. CDR3 nucleotides: TGTGCCAGTCGGAGCCCCTGGGGTCCGAGGAACACTGAAGCTTTCTTT.

The chain links TRBV28 to TRBJ2-4; D might be TRBD2 (5 bases). CDR3 length: 14 amino acids. The germline gives CDR1 MDHEN, CDR2 SYDVKM. With 7 bases removed from V and 2 bases from J, the gap between germline ends came to 12 bases. CDR3 bases: TGTGCCAGCACCCCGTCGGGGACCAAAAACATTCAGTACTTC. Translating gives CASTPSGTKNIQYF.

The rearrangement joins TRBV6-6 to TRBJ2-7; D remains ambiguous. Germline CDR1 is MNHNY and CDR2 is SVGAGI (reference sequence). The CDR3 has 13 amino acids. Trimming cost V 5 bases and J 4 bases, with 12 bases left between them. CDR3 nucleotides: TGTGCCAGCAGTACCTCCCCGGGTTACGAGCAGTACGTC. It specifies CASSTSPGYEQYV.

V gene TRBV30 combines with J gene TRBJ1-2; D unclear. Germline V gene sequence: CDR1 GTSNPN, CDR2 SVGIG (reference sequence). V lost 4 bases to trimming and J lost 8 bases, with 23 bases between them. The CDR3 extends over 15 amino acids. CDR3: CAWTLGGYSMGGYTF. In DNA form, the CDR3 reads TGTGCCTGGACCCTAGGAGGGTACTCTATGGGAGGCTACACCTTC.

This clone appeared a single time. This sequence joins TRBV11-2 and TRBJ2-3, with D possibly TRBD1 on 6 matching bases. Trimming cost V 5 bases and J 4 bases, with 13 bases left between them. Per germline, CDR1 SGHAT and CDR2 FQNNGV. This CDR3 contains 14 residues. The CDR3 DNA sequence: TGTGCCAGCAGCCGGCAGGGGAGAGCAGATACGCAGTATTTT. It is translated as CASSRQGRADTQYF.

The chain has TRBV10-2 and TRBJ1-2; no clear D. V lost 2 bases and J lost 2, with 9 bases in between. Germline values: CDR1 WSHSY, CDR2 SAAADI. This CDR3 spans 14 amino acids. The CDR3 loop is CASSEPGFNYGYTF. CDR3 DNA: TGCGCCAGCAGTGAGCCGGGGTTCAACTATGGCTACACCTTC.

J is TRBJ2-6 and V is TRBV4-3, with D perhaps matching TRBD1 (6 bases). The CDR3 is 14 amino acids. V was trimmed by 5 bases and J by 4 bases, leaving 9 bases between them. Per germline, CDR1 LGHNA and CDR2 YSLEER. The CDR3 sequence: CASSSGDGANVLTF. CDR3 in DNA: TGCGCCAGCAGCTCAGGGGACGGGGCCAACGTCCTGACTTTC.

V and J are TRBV28 and TRBJ2-5; TRBD1 matches at 9 bases. The germline V gene encodes CDR1 MDHEN and CDR2 SYDVKM. With V trimmed by 4 bases and J by 3 bases, 3 bases remained unmatched. The CDR3 has 14 residues. CDR3 nucleotides: TGTGCCAGCAGTTCAGGGGACAGGGAAGAGACCCAGTACTTC. Protein sequence: CASSSGDREETQYF.

The CDR3 DNA is TGTGCCAGCAGCTTGAGGGGGACAGGGGTCGTTTCCTATAATTCACCCCTCCACTTT. It translates to CASSLRGTGVVSYNSPLHF. This chain joins TRBV7-6 and TRBJ1-6; 10 bases map to TRBD1. CDR3 length: 19 residues. V gave up 3 bases and J gave up 1 base; unmatched junction bases: 9. Germline loops: CDR1 SGHVS, CDR2 FNYEAQ.

The rearrangement uses TRBV28 and TRBJ1-5; D call uncertain. CDR1 MDHEN and CDR2 SYDVKM come from the germline V gene. V lost 7 bases to trimming and J lost 2 bases, with 15 bases between them. The CDR3 extends over 15 amino acids. CDR3 amino acids: CASTDLGEGNQPQHF. CDR3 bases: TGTGCCAGCACCGACTTGGGCGAGGGCAATCAGCCCCAGCATTTT.

The chain employs TRBV19 and TRBJ1-5, with 7 bases matching TRBD1. J gave up 5 bases and V 6 bases, and 7 bases lay outside the gene matches. The CDR3 spans 14 residues. The germline CDR1 and CDR2 sequences are LNHDA and SQIVND (reference sequence). The CDR3 is CASSRRQGDQPQHF. In DNA form, the CDR3 reads TGTGCCAGTAGCCGTCGGCAGGGGGATCAGCCCCAGCATTTT. Looking up the rest from reference TRBV19 and TRBJ1-5 gives the full variable domain: DGGITQSPKYLFRKEGQNVTLSCEQNLNHDAMYWYRQDPGQGLRLIYYSQIVNDFQKGDIAEGYSVSREKKESFPLTVTSAQKNPTAFYLCASSRRQGDQPQHFGDGTRLSIL.

The sample holds a few counts of this clone. This chain uses TRBV7-2 with TRBJ2-7; 8 nucleotides line up with TRBD1. Looked up from germline, CDR1 is SGHTA and CDR2 is FQGNSA. Germline trimming cut 5 bases from V and 2 bases from J; bases unmatched to any gene: 5. The CDR3 has 14 amino acids. The DNA of the CDR3 is TGTGCCAGCAGCACCGGGACAGGTACCTACGAGCAGTACTTC. Translating it yields CASSTGTGTYEQYF.

The chain links TRBV19 to TRBJ2-5; 12 bases line up with TRBD2. The CDR3 sequence is 16 residues long. The V gene's germline CDR1 is LNHDA and CDR2 SQIVND (reference sequence). The V segment lost 1 base and the J segment 4 bases; nucleotides outside the gene matches: 4. The CDR3 sequence: CASSIGASGGVETQYF. The CDR3 nucleotides are TGTGCCAGTAGTATAGGGGCTAGCGGGGGGGTAGAGACCCAGTACTTC.

V usage is TRBV6-6 and J usage is TRBJ1-2; 7 bases fit TRBD1. This CDR3 spans 14 amino acids. CDR1 and CDR2 (germline): MNHNY, SVGAGI (reference sequence). Trimming took 5 bases from V and 5 from J; bases not matched to a gene: 8. CDR3 sequence (DNA): TGTGCCAGCAGTACCGGACAGGAGGAGTATGGCTACACCTTC. It translates to CASSTGQEEYGYTF.

The J gene is TRBJ2-5, the V gene TRBV9, with 8 bases identical to TRBD1. This CDR3 contains 15 residues. The trim removed 4 bases at V and 5 bases at J, leaving 10 bases unmatched. The germline CDR1 and CDR2 sequences are SGDLS and YYNGEE. CDR3 coding DNA: TGTGCCAGCAGCATCTCCACAGGGGGGTGGGAGACCCAGTACTTC. Translating gives CASSISTGGWETQYF.

The chain employs TRBV10-2 and TRBJ2-1; D call uncertain. Germline V gives CDR1 WSHSY, CDR2 SAAADI. This CDR3 is built from 16 residues. The germline V and J ends were trimmed by 3 bases and 4 bases, with 16 bases remaining between them. CDR3 coding DNA: TGCGCCAGCAGTGACCTTGCTTTCGGCCTATACAATGAGCAGTTCTTC. This gives the protein CASSDLAFGLYNEQFF.

The chain combines TRBV5-1 with TRBJ2-5; D is undetermined. CDR1 is SGHRS and CDR2 is YFSETQ in the germline V gene. The V and J ends lost 4 bases and 2 bases respectively, with 6 bases between them. The CDR3 has 12 residues. The CDR3 sequence is CASSPSQETQYF. The CDR3 nucleotides are TGCGCCAGCAGCCCGTCTCAAGAGACCCAGTACTTC.

This clone showed up just once. This sequence joins TRBV5-1 and TRBJ1-2; no reliable D call. The CDR3 is 14 amino acids. Trimming shortened V by 6 bases and J by 2 bases, and 14 bases separated the two germline ends. CDR1 and CDR2 from the germline V gene are SGHRS and YFSETQ. The CDR3 region is CASNTLTGNYGYTF. CDR3 sequence (DNA): TGCGCCAGCAACACCCTGACCGGGAACTATGGCTACACCTTC.

In this sample, this clone turned up once. V is TRBV19 and J is TRBJ2-3; 8 positions agree with TRBD2. CDR1 is LNHDA, CDR2 SQIVND, per germline (reference sequence). CDR3 length equals 15 residues. Losses at the gene ends were 1 base for V and 0 bases for J; bases not matched to a gene: 0. The CDR3 nucleotides read TGTGCCAGTAGTATAGCTAGCGGGAGCACAGATACGCAGTATTTT. Translation: CASSIASGSTDTQYF.

The chain links TRBV30 to TRBJ2-3; D may correspond to TRBD1 or TRBD2 (6 bases each). The CDR3 is 12 residues long. Between the trimmed V and J ends, which lost 5 bases and 4 bases, there was a span of 10 bases. CDR1 and CDR2 (germline): GTSNPN, SVGIG (reference sequence). The CDR3 loop is CAWVRGADTQYF. Written as DNA, the CDR3 is TGTGCCTGGGTAAGGGGGGCAGATACGCAGTATTTT. The full variable domain, its missing parts supplied by reference TRBV30 and TRBJ2-3, is SQTIHQWPATLVQPVGSPLSLECTVEGTSNPNLYWYRQAAGRGLQLLFYSVGIGQISSEVPQNLSASRPQDRQFILSSKKLLLSDSGFYLCAWVRGADTQYFGPGTRLTVL.

The chain recombines TRBV5-3 with TRBJ1-2; no firm D call. TRBV5-3 is an ORF, and what it does is uncertain. This CDR3 has 16 amino acids. V dropped 1 base and J dropped 0 bases, with 13 bases sitting between them. This CDR3 is CARSLNERQANYGYTF. The CDR3 DNA follows: TGTGCCAGAAGCTTGAATGAACGTCAAGCTAACTATGGCTACACCTTC.

With respect to this clone: The sample holds other DNA sequences that translate to the same CDR3. V is TRBV7-2 and J is TRBJ2-5; no firm D call. This CDR3 contains 11 residues. Germline values: CDR1 SGHTA, CDR2 FQGNSA. V gave up 5 bases and J gave up 3 bases, with 4 bases separating them. This CDR3 is CASSPKETQYF. The CDR3 bases are TGTGCCAGCAGCCCAAAAGAGACCCAGTACTTC.

This clone has only a few counts. The rearrangement joins TRBV19 to TRBJ1-2; D is unclear. The V end was cut by 1 base, the J end by 2 bases, with 20 bases between. Germline V gene data show CDR1 as LNHDA and CDR2 as SQIVND (reference sequence). The CDR3 contains 18 residues. This CDR3 is CASSIVRDLRYRNYGYTF. The DNA of the CDR3 is TGTGCCAGTAGTATAGTTCGGGATTTACGGTATCGGAACTATGGCTACACCTTC.

The chain employs TRBV6-1 and TRBJ2-1; 8 nucleotides line up with TRBD1. The CDR3 runs to 13 residues. V lost 4 bases to trimming and J lost 6 bases; unmatched junction nucleotides: 2. Germline lookup yields CDR1 MNHNS and CDR2 SASEGT. CDR3 sequence reads: CASSGTGSNEQFF. In nucleotides, the CDR3 is TGTGCCAGCAGTGGGACAGGGTCCAATGAGCAGTTCTTC.

The CDR3 region has the DNA TGCGCCAGCAGTGAAATGGGGGGCGGGGCACCTAAGAATGAGCAGTTCTTC. Encoded protein: CASSEMGGGAPKNEQFF. The chain employs TRBV10-2 and TRBJ2-1; possibly TRBD1 or TRBD2 for D (6 bases each). Trimming left V 3 bases short and J 7 bases short, with 22 bases between. The CDR3 totals 17 residues. Germline V gene sequence: CDR1 WSHSY, CDR2 SAAADI.

This rearrangement joins TRBV6-1 to TRBJ1-1, with D unclear. Trimming cost V 1 base and J 0 bases, with 6 bases left between them. The CDR3 is 14 amino acids. Looked up from germline, CDR1 is MNHNS and CDR2 is SASEGT. The CDR3 DNA follows: TGTGCCAGCAGTGAAGGTAGAGTGAACACTGAAGCTTTCTTT. Translated: CASSEGRVNTEAFF.